What follows describes a single T cell receptor (beta chain). As yet, its antigen is unknown. The PCR employed 60 Vbeta primers together with 13 Jbeta primers. Measured with immunoSEQ multiplex PCR; TCRdb has only the in-frame clones, and not every one. The data contain roughly 220,000 clones, 70% to 90% of them seen just once; the ten biggest clones take up 2.9%. The source of the sample is a study of cytomegalovirus exposure and HLA in healthy donors. Overall study findings and caveats: Some highly shared sequence variants likely arose as a pipeline artifact.

The CDR3 length is 16 residues. V was trimmed by 0 bases and J by 1 base, leaving 13 bases between them. Germline V gene lookup returns CDR1 SGDLS and CDR2 YYNGEE. Sequencing used PBMCs. This TCR was recovered from a man aged 25-45 years in good health and CMV-seronegative. The gene calls are TRBV9 and TRBJ1-2; D is undetermined. Written as DNA, the CDR3 is TGTGCCAGCAGCGTAGGATTGAGGGATTTTAACTATGGCTACACCTTC. Translation: CASSVGLRDFNYGYTF.